This T cell receptor beta chain is from a study of beta chain features in type 1 diabetes. Study results and limitations: Type 1 diabetes patients showed a moderate but significant shortening of TCRB CDR3s in all four CD4+ subsets. Over-representation of high TCR-expressing cells was a possible consequence of cDNA sequencing. VDJ junctions in type 1 diabetes patients carried more deletions and fewer insertions. The question of HLA type influencing TCRB rearrangement was one that remained unresolved here. The naive, central memory and Treg TCRB repertoires of patients appeared to be more similar to one another than those of healthy donors.

Of note for this clone: Its specificity is unknown.

Expressed TCRB transcripts were sequenced, since all the RNA that had been isolated was reverse transcribed. Only in-frame clones appear in the TCRdb table, and some are missing; sequencing was by immunoSEQ multiplex PCR. The repertoire holds approximately 260,000 clones, roughly 22% seen once, with around 0.029% in the top ten. V was trimmed by 4 bases and J by 5 bases, leaving 18 bases between them. The CDR3 has 15 amino acids. Germline CDR1 is SGHAT and CDR2 is FQNNGV. The genes are TRBV11-2 and TRBJ2-7, with a weak D call TRBD2 (6 bases). This clonotype was obtained from a woman aged 35 to 49 with type 1 diabetes. The specimen was naive CD4+ T cells from blood. In DNA, the CDR3 is TGTGCCAGCAGCTCCGGCGGGACCCTAGGGCACGAGCAGTACTTC. This encodes CASSSGGTLGHEQYF.